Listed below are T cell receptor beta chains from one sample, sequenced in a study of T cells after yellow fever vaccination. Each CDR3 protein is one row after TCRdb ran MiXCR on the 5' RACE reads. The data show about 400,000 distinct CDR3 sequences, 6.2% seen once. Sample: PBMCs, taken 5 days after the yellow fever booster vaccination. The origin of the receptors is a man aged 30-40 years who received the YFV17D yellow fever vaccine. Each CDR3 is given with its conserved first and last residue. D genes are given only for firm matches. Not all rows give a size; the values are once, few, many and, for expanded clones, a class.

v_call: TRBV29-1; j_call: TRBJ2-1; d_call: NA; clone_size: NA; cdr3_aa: CSVEGPNSYNEQFF; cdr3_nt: TGCAGCGTTGAGGGGCCGAACAGCTACAATGAGCAGTTCTTC
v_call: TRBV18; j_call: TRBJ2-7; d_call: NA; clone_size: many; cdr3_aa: CASSPGGNYEQYF; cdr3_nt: TGTGCCAGCTCACCCGGCGGGAACTACGAGCAGTACTTC
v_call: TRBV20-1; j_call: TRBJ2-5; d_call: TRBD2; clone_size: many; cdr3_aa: CSATPPASGRETQYF; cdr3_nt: TGCAGTGCTACCCCCCCGGCTAGCGGAAGGGAGACCCAGTACTTC
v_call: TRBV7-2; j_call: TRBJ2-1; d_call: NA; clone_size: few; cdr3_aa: CASTQRREGGYNEQFF; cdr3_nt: TGTGCCAGCACCCAGAGGAGGGAGGGGGGGTACAATGAGCAGTTCTTC
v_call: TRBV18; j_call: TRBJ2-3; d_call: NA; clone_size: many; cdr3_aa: CASSPQVDADTQYF; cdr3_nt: TGTGCCAGCTCACCTCAGGTGGACGCAGATACGCAGTATTTT
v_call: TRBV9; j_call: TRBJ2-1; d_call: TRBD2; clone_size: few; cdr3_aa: CASSETPAQGLAGRVEQFF; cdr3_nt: TGTGCCAGCAGCGAGACGCCAGCCCAGGGACTAGCGGGACGGGTTGAGCAGTTCTTC
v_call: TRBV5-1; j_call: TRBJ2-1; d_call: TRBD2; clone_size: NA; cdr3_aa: CASSLEPFSASGASYNEQFF; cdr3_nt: TGCGCCAGCAGCTTGGAGCCTTTCTCTGCTAGCGGGGCATCCTACAATGAGCAGTTCTTC
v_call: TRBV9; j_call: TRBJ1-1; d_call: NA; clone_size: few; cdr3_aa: CASSVNAGDTEAFF; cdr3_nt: TGTGCCAGCAGCGTAAACGCGGGGGACACTGAAGCTTTCTTT
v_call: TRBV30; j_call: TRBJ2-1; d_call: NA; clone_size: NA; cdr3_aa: CAWLPGQRMYNEQFF; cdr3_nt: TGTGCCTGGTTACCCGGACAGCGTATGTACAATGAGCAGTTCTTC
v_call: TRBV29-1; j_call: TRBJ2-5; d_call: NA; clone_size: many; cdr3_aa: CSVEITSGQRETQYF; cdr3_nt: TGCAGCGTTGAGATCACGAGCGGACAGCGGGAGACCCAGTACTTC
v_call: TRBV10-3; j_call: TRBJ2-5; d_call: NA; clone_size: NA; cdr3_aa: CAISDSGAKSQETQYF; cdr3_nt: TGTGCCATCAGTGATTCAGGGGCGAAAAGCCAAGAGACCCAGTACTTC
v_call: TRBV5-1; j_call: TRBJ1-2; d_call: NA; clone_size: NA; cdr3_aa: CASSPSPLAGYTF; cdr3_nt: TGCGCCAGCAGCCCCTCACCCCTAGCGGGCTACACCTTC
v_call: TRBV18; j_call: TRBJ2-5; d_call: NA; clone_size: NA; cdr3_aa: CASSPGIQETQYF; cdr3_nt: TGTGCCAGCTCACCAGGAATCCAAGAGACCCAGTACTTC
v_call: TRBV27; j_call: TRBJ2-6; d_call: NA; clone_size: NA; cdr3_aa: CASRGTVSGANVLTF; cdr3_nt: TGTGCCAGCAGGGGGACCGTCTCTGGGGCCAACGTCCTGACTTTC
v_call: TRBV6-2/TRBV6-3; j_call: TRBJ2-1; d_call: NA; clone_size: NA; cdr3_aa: CASSPLGSWINEQFF; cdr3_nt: TGTGCCAGCAGTCCCCTAGGATCTTGGATTAATGAGCAGTTCTTC
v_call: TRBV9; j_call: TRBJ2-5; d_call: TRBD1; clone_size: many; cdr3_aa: CASSATGGGQETQYF; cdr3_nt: TGTGCCAGCAGCGCTACAGGGGGCGGGCAAGAGACCCAGTACTTC
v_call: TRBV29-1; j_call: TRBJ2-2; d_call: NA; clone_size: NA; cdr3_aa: CSVGSGTGELFF; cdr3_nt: TGCAGCGTTGGATCCGGCACCGGGGAGCTGTTTTTT
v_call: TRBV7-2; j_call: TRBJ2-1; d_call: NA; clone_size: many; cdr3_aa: CASTEGWASYNEQFF; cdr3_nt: TGTGCCAGCACCGAAGGGTGGGCGTCCTACAATGAGCAGTTCTTC
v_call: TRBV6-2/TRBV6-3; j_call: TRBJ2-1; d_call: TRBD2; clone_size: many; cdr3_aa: CASTREGPVYNEQFF; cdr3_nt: TGTGCCAGCACGCGGGAGGGCCCGGTATACAATGAGCAGTTCTTC
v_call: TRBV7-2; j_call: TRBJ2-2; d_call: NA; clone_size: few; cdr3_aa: CASSQWGANTGELFF; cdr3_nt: TGTGCCAGCAGCCAATGGGGGGCCAACACCGGGGAGCTGTTTTTT
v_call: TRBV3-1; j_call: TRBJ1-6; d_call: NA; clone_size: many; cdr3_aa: CASSQVSGNSPLHF; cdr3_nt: TGTGCCAGCAGCCAAGTGTCTGGGAATTCACCCCTCCACTTT
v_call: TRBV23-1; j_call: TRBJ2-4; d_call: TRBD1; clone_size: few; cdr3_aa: CASGPTGPPDIQYF; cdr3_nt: TGCGCCAGCGGCCCGACAGGGCCGCCGGACATTCAGTACTTC
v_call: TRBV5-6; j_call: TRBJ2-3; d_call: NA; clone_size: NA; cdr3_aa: CASSSVGEGDTQYF; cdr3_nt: TGTGCCAGCAGCTCCGTGGGGGAAGGGGATACGCAGTATTTT
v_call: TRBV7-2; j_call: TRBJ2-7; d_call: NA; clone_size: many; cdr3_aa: CASSPRQGRDEQYF; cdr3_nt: TGTGCCAGCAGCCCCAGACAGGGGAGGGACGAGCAGTACTTC
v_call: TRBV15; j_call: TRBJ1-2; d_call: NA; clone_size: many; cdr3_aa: CATSRADWGNYGYTF; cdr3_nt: TGTGCCACCAGCAGAGCCGATTGGGGTAACTATGGCTACACCTTC
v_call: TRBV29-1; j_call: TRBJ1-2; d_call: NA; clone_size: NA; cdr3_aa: CSANFPRGGYTF; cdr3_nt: TGCAGCGCGAACTTCCCCAGGGGAGGCTACACCTTC
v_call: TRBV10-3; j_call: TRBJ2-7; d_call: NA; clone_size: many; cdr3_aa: CAISEAGEAYEQYF; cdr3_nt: TGTGCCATCAGTGAGGCAGGGGAAGCCTACGAGCAGTACTTC
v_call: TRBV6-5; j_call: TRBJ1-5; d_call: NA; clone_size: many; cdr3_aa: CASRNNQPQHF; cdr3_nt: TGTGCCAGCAGAAACAACCAGCCCCAGCATTTT
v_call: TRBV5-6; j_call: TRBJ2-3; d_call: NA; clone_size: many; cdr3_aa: CASSLVNPDTQYF; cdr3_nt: TGTGCCAGCAGCTTGGTAAACCCAGATACGCAGTATTTT
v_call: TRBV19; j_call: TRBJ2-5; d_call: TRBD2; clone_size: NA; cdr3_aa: CASSRAGGPQETQYF; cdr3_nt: TGTGCCAGTAGTCGGGCGGGAGGCCCCCAGGAGACCCAGTACTTC
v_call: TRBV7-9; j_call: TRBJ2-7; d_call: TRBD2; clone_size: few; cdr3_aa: CASGGGSPAYEQYF; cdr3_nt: TGTGCCAGCGGTGGCGGGAGCCCCGCCTACGAGCAGTACTTC
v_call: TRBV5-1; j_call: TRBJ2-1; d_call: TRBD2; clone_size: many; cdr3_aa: CASSFGSGRANEQFF; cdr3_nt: TGCGCCAGCAGCTTTGGGAGCGGGAGGGCCAATGAGCAGTTCTTC
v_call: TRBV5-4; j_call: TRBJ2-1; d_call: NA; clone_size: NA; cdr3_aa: CASSPEMDNEQFF; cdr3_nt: TGTGCCAGCAGCCCGGAAATGGACAATGAGCAGTTCTTC
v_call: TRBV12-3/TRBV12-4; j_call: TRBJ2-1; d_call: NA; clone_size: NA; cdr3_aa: CASTVGGEQFF; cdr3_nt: TGTGCCAGCACCGTCGGGGGTGAGCAGTTCTTC
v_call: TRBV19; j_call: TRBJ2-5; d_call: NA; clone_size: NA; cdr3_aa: CASSRRQEFQETQYF; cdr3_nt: TGTGCCAGTAGCCGACGACAGGAATTCCAAGAGACCCAGTACTTC
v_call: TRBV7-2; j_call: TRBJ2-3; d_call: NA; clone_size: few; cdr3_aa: CASSPPIGRDTDTQYF; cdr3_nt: TGTGCCAGCAGCCCGCCGATAGGAAGGGACACAGATACGCAGTATTTT
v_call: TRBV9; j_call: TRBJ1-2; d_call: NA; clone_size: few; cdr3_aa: CASSGRDQKGNYGYTF; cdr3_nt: TGTGCCAGCAGCGGCCGGGACCAAAAAGGGAACTATGGCTACACCTTC
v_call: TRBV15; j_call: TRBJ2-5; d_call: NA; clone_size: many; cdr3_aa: CATSSPRVARTQYF; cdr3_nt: TGTGCCACCAGCAGTCCCCGGGTAGCCCGGACCCAGTACTTC
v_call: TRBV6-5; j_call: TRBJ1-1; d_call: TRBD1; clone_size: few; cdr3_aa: CASSYRDRNTEAFF; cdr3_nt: TGTGCCAGCAGTTACCGGGACAGGAACACTGAAGCTTTCTTT